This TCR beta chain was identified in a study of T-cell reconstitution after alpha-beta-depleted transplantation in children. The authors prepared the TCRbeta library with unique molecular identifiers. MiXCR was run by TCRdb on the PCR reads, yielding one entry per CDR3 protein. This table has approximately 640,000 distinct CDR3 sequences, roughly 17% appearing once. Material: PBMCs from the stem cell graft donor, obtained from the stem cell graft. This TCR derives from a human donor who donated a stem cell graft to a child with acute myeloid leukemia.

The CDR3 DNA reads as TGCAGTGCGACCGGGACAGGGTTCACCGGGGAGCTGTTTTTT. Translating gives CSATGTGFTGELFF. The gene calls are TRBV20-1 and TRBJ2-2; TRBD1 aligns across 9 bases. Germline V CDR1 and CDR2: DFQATT, SNEGSKA (reference sequence). The CDR3 spans 14 residues. Trimming cost V 6 bases and J 4 bases; bases outside gene matches: 6.